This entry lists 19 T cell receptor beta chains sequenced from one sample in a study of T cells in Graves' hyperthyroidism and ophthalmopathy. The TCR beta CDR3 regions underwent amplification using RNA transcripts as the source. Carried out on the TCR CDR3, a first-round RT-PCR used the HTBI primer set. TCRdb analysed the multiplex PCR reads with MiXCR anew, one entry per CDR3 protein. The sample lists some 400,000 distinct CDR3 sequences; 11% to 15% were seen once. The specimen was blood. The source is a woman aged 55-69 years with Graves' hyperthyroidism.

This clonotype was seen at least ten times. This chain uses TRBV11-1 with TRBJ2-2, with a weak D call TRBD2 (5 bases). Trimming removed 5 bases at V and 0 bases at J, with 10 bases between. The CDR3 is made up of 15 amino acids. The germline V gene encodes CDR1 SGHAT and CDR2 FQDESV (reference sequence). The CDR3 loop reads CASSLGLTNTGELFF. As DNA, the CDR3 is TGTGCCAGCAGCCTCGGACTGACGAACACCGGGGAGCTGTTTTTT.

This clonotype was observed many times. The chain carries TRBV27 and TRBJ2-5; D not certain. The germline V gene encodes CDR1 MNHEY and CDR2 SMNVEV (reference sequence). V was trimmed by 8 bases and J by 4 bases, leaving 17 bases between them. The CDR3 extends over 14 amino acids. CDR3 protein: CASARYVGTETQYF. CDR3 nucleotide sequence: TGTGCCAGCGCTCGGTACGTGGGAACAGAGACCCAGTACTTC.

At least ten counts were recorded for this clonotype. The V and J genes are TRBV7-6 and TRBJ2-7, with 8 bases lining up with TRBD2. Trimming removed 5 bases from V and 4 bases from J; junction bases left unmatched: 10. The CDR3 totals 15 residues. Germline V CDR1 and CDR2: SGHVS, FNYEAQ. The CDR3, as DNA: TGTGCCAGCAGCCCCCGCGGGGCGGGAGGTTACGAGCAGTACTTC. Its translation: CASSPRGAGGYEQYF.

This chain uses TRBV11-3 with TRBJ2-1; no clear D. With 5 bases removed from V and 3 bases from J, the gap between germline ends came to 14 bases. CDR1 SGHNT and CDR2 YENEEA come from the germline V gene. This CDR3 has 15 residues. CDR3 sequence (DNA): TGTGCCAGCAGCCCCGGACCCGTTTTCTACAATGAGCAGTTCTTC. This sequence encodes CASSPGPVFYNEQFF. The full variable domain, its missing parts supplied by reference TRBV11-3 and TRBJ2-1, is EAGVVQSPRYKIIEKKQPVAFWCNPISGHNTLYWYLQNLGQGPELLIRYENEEAVDDSQLPKDRFSAERLKGVDSTLKIQPAELGDSAVYLCASSPGPVFYNEQFFGPGTRLTVL.

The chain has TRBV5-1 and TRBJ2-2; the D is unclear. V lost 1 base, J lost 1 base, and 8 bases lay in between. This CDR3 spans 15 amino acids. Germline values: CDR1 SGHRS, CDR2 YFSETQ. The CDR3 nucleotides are TGCGCCAGCAGCTTGTTCCAGTTGAACACCGGGGAGCTGTTTTTT. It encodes CASSLFQLNTGELFF.

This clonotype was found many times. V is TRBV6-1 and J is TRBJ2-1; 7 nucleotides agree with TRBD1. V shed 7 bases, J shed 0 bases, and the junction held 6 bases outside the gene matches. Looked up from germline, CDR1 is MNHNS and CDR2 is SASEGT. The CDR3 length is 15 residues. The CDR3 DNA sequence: TGTGCCAGCATATTCCGGACAGGCTCCTACAATGAGCAGTTCTTC. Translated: CASIFRTGSYNEQFF.

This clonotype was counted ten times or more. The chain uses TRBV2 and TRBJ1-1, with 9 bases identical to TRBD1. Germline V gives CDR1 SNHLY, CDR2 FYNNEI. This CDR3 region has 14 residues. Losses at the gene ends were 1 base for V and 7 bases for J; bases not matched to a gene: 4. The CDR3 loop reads CASSEDRGLGEAFF. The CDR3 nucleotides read TGTGCCAGCAGTGAAGACAGGGGGCTTGGTGAAGCTTTCTTT.

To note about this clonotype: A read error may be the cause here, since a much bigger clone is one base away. The CDR3 sequence: CAWRRGRNGELFF. CDR3 coding DNA: TGTGCCTGGCGTCGGGGGCGCAACGGGGAGCTGTTTTTT. The chain has TRBV30 and TRBJ2-2; the D gene could be TRBD1 or TRBD2 (6 bases each). The germline gives CDR1 GTSNPN, CDR2 SVGIG (reference sequence). The CDR3 is made up of 13 amino acids. The V gene lost 5 bases and the J gene lost 7 bases, with 14 bases spanning the gap.

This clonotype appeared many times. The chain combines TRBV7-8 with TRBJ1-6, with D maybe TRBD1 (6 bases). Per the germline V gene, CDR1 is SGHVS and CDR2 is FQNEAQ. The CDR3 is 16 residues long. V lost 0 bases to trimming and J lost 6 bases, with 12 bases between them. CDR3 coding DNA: TGTGCCAGCAGCTTAGCGAGGGGGACAAGTAATTCACCCCTCCACTTT. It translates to CASSLARGTSNSPLHF.

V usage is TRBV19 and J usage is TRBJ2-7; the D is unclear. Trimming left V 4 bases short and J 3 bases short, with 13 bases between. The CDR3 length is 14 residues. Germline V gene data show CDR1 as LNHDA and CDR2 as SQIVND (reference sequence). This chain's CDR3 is CASSTSGPYYEQYF. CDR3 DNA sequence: TGTGCCAGTAGTACCTCTGGACCTTACTACGAGCAGTACTTC.

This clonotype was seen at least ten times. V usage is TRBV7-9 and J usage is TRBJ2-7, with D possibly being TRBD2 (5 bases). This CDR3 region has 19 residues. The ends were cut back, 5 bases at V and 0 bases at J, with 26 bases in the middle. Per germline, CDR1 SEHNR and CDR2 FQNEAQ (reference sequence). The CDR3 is CASSPSLGAKNGSSYEQYF. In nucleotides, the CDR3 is TGTGCCAGCAGCCCCTCCCTCGGCGCTAAAAATGGGAGCTCCTACGAGCAGTACTTC.

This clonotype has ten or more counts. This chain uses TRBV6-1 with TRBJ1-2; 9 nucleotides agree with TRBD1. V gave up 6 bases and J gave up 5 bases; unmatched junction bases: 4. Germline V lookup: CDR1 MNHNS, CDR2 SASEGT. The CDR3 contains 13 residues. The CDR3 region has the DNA TGTGCCAGCAGCCGGGACAGGGAGTATGGCTACACCTTC. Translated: CASSRDREYGYTF.

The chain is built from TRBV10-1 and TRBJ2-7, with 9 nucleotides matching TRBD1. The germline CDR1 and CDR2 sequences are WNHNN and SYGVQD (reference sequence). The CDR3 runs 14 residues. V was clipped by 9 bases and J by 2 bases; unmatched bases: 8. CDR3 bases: TGCGCCAGTAAACCGGGACAGGGACCCTACGAGCAGTACTTC. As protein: CASKPGQGPYEQYF.

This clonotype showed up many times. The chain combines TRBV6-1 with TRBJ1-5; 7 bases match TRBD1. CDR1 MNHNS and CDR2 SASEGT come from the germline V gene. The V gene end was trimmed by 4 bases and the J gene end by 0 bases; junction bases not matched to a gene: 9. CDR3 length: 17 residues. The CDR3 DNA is TGTGCCAGCAGTGGGACAGGAGCTCTTTATAGCAATCAGCCCCAGCATTTT. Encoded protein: CASSGTGALYSNQPQHF.

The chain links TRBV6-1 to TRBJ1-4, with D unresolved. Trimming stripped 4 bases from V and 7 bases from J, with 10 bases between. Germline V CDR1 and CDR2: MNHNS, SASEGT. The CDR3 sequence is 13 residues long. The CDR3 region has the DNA TGTGCCAGCAGTGTCGAGGCTCTTGAAAAACTGTTTTTT. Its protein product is CASSVEALEKLFF.

CDR3 nucleotide sequence: TGCAGTGCCTCGAAAGGGTCTGGGGCCAACGTCCTGACTTTC. It encodes CSASKGSGANVLTF. The V and J genes are TRBV20-1 and TRBJ2-6; D call uncertain. The CDR3 runs 14 residues. V lost 6 bases and J lost 1, with 10 bases in between. CDR1 is DFQATT, CDR2 SNEGSKA, per germline (reference sequence).

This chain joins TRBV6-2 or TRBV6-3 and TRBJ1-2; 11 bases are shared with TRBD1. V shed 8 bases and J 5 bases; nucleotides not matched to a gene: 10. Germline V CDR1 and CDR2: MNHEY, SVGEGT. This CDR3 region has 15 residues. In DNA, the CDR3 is TGTGCCAGCCTCTCCCGGGACAGGGGGTGGTATGGCTACACCTTC. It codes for CASLSRDRGWYGYTF.

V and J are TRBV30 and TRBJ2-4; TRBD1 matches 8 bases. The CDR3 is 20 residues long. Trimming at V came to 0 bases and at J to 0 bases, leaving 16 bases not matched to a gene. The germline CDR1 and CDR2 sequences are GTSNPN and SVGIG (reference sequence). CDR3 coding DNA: TGTGCCTGGAGTGTGGACAGGCTTCGAGTCAGGGGGCTAGCCAAAAACATTCAGTACTTC. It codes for CAWSVDRLRVRGLAKNIQYF.

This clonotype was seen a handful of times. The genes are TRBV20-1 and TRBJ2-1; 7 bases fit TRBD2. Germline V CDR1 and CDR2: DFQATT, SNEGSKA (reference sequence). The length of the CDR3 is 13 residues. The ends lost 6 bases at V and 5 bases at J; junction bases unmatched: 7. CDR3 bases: TGCAGTGCCACGGGACTACCTAACAATGAGCAGTTCTTC. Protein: CSATGLPNNEQFF.